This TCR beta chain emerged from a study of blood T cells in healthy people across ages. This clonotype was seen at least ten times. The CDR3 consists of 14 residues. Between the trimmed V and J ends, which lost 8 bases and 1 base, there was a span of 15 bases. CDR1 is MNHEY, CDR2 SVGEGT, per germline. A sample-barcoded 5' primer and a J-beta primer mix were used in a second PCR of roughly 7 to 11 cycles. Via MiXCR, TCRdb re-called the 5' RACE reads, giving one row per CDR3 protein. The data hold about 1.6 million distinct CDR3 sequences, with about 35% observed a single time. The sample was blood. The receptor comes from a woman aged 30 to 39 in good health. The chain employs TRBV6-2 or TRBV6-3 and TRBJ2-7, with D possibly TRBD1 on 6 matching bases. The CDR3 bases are TGTGCCAGCCAGCAAGGGGGTCGATCCTACGAGCAGTACTTC. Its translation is CASQQGGRSYEQYF.